Sequencing of this T cell receptor (beta chain) was carried out in a study of breast tumors, draining lymph nodes, adjacent tissues. V was pared by 0 bases and J by 7 bases, with 13 bases between. CDR3 length: 16 residues. CDR1 and CDR2 (germline): LGHNA, YNFKEQ. The table lists this clonotype with many counts. The target antigen is unknown. TCRdb independently ran MiXCR on the multiplex PCR reads; one entry per CDR3 protein. The table has around 130,000 distinct CDR3 sequences, 15% to 20% seen once. Study-wide points: Tumor TCR diversity was below lymph nodes but above nontumor tissue. Luminal-like breast cancer showed significantly greater tumor-nontumor repertoire similarity than basal-like breast cancer did. Most tumor T cells seemingly derive from lymph node, then expand in tumor.

Axillary draining lymph nodes of breast cancer patients supplied the node samples. Sample: axillary lymph node tissue. The sequence derives from a female donor with breast cancer. Some clones in this sample may be carry-over from other donors' samples. The chain carries TRBV4-2 and TRBJ1-6, with a tentative D call TRBD1 (5 bases). The CDR3 region has the DNA TGTGCCAGCAGCCAAGACCAGTGGGGCGGGAATTCACCCCTCCACTTT. Protein sequence: CASSQDQWGGNSPLHF.